The 17 T cell receptor beta chains below were found in one sample sequenced in a study of T cells and Merkel cell carcinoma outcomes. Produced via immunoSEQ multiplex PCR; TCRdb's table is partial and in-frame only. Among about 6,000 clones listed, around 77% were seen once. The sequenced sample consisted of tumor tissue from Merkel cell carcinoma. These receptors were taken from a human donor with Merkel cell carcinoma.

V is TRBV7-2 and J is TRBJ2-7; D remains ambiguous. Germline lookup yields CDR1 SGHTA and CDR2 FQGNSA. The CDR3 has 14 amino acids. Between the trimmed V and J ends, which lost 5 bases and 5 bases, there was a span of 16 bases. The CDR3 sequence: CASSPRPRAHEQYF. The CDR3 nucleotides are TGTGCCAGCAGCCCTAGACCTAGGGCCCACGAGCAGTACTTC.

The CDR3 sequence: CASSPWTSGPYNEQFF. CDR3 sequence (DNA): TGTGCCAGTAGTCCTTGGACTAGCGGGCCATACAATGAGCAGTTCTTC. The rearrangement links TRBV19 to TRBJ2-1, with 11 bases lining up with TRBD2. This CDR3 region has 16 residues. J gave up 4 bases and V 5 bases, and 7 bases lay outside the gene matches. Germline V gene lookup returns CDR1 LNHDA and CDR2 SQIVND (reference sequence).

The chain links TRBV6-1 to TRBJ1-1; D call uncertain. Trimming took off 6 bases at V and 8 bases at J, with 19 bases between the two ends. Germline values: CDR1 MNHNS, CDR2 SASEGT. The CDR3 totals 14 residues. The CDR3 bases are TGTGCCAGCAGGGAGGTAGGGCCGGTCGACGAAGCTTTCTTT. Translation: CASREVGPVDEAFF.

V gene TRBV14 combines with J gene TRBJ1-1; no clear D. The V gene lost 4 bases and the J gene lost 0 bases, with 18 bases spanning the gap. The CDR3 extends over 17 amino acids. Germline loops: CDR1 SGHDN, CDR2 FVKESK. The CDR3 sequence is CASSRTWMAGLNTEAFF. CDR3 DNA sequence: TGTGCCAGCAGCCGGACTTGGATGGCGGGATTGAACACTGAAGCTTTCTTT.

J is TRBJ2-1 and V is TRBV11-2; TRBD2 aligns across 7 bases. Looked up from germline, CDR1 is SGHAT and CDR2 is FQNNGV. The CDR3 has 15 residues. V dropped 3 bases and J dropped 4; count of bases not matched to a gene: 6. The CDR3 loop reads CASSFSGGGYNEQFF. The CDR3 bases are TGTGCCAGCAGCTTTTCGGGGGGTGGATACAATGAGCAGTTCTTC.

The V gene is TRBV5-1, the J gene TRBJ2-7; 7 bases align to TRBD2. Trimming removed 5 bases from V and 5 bases from J; junction bases left unmatched: 7. The CDR3 length is 13 residues. The germline V gene encodes CDR1 SGHRS and CDR2 YFSETQ. CDR3 nucleotides: TGCGCCAGCAGTGCGGGGGTGCAAAACGAGCAGTACTTC. It specifies CASSAGVQNEQYF.

V usage is TRBV5-6 and J usage is TRBJ2-7; TRBD2 aligns across 8 bases. Looked up from germline, CDR1 is SGHDT and CDR2 is YYEEEE. V dropped 4 bases and J dropped 3; count of bases not matched to a gene: 9. The CDR3 sequence is 15 residues long. The CDR3: CASSRLSGGNYEQYF. The DNA of the CDR3 is TGTGCCAGCAGCCGCCTGAGCGGGGGCAACTACGAGCAGTACTTC. Based on the CDR3 plus reference TRBV5-6 and TRBJ2-7, the full variable domain is DAGVTQSPTHLIKTRGQQVTLRCSPKSGHDTVSWYQQALGQGPQFIFQYYEEEERQRGNFPDRFSGHQFPNYSSELNVNALLLGDSALYLCASSRLSGGNYEQYFGPGTRLTVT.

The rearrangement uses TRBV7-9 and TRBJ2-7, with D possibly being TRBD1 or TRBD2 (5 bases each). Trimming left V 4 bases short and J 2 bases short, with 18 bases between. CDR3 length: 16 residues. Germline-derived CDR1 and CDR2 are SEHNR and FQNEAQ (reference sequence). The CDR3 is CASSSWGMLQPYEQYF. The CDR3 DNA reads as TGTGCCAGCAGCTCATGGGGGATGCTCCAACCCTACGAGCAGTACTTC.

This clone has more than one count but fewer than ten. The rearrangement uses TRBV28 and TRBJ2-5, with D possibly being TRBD2 (7 bases). Germline V lookup: CDR1 MDHEN, CDR2 SYDVKM. V lost 6 bases to trimming and J lost 3 bases, with 11 bases between them. There are 13 residues in the CDR3. CDR3: CASRLGGEETQYF. CDR3 sequence (DNA): TGTGCCAGCAGGCTAGGGGGGGAAGAGACCCAGTACTTC.

The chain recombines TRBV7-8 with TRBJ1-1; TRBD1 matches at 9 bases. Germline values: CDR1 SGHVS, CDR2 FQNEAQ. This CDR3 spans 13 amino acids. V lost 6 bases to trimming and J lost 3 bases; unmatched junction nucleotides: 2. The CDR3 nucleotides are TGTGCCAGCAGGCGGACAGGGGACACTGAAGCTTTCTTT. It specifies CASRRTGDTEAFF. Full variable domain (remainder filled in from reference TRBV7-8 and TRBJ1-1): GAGVSQSPRYKVAKRGQDVALRCDPISGHVSLFWYQQALGQGPEFLTYFQNEAQLDKSGLPSDRFFAERPEGSVSTLKIQRTQQEDSAVYLCASRRTGDTEAFFGQGTRLTVV.

This clone occurred once. This chain's CDR3 is CASSASLVSYSYEQYF. In nucleotides, the CDR3 is TGTGCCAGCAGCGCAAGCCTAGTAAGCTATTCCTACGAGCAGTACTTC. The V and J genes are TRBV7-9 and TRBJ2-7; D not resolved. Germline lookup yields CDR1 SEHNR and CDR2 FQNEAQ (reference sequence). The CDR3 is 16 amino acids. V was pared by 5 bases and J by 1 base, with 18 bases between.

The J gene is TRBJ2-7, the V gene TRBV7-9; TRBD2 matches 10 bases. Per the germline V gene, CDR1 is SEHNR and CDR2 is FQNEAQ (reference sequence). The CDR3 totals 17 residues. With 4 bases clipped from V and 0 bases from J, the junction kept 9 bases outside the gene matches. The DNA of the CDR3 is TGTGCCAGCAGCTCTAGACTAGCGGGCCAGAGCTCCTACGAGCAGTACTTC. Protein product: CASSSRLAGQSSYEQYF.

The rearrangement links TRBV5-1 to TRBJ2-2; 8 nucleotides line up with TRBD1. CDR1 is SGHRS and CDR2 is YFSETQ in the germline V gene. The ends lost 0 bases at V and 1 base at J; junction bases unmatched: 2. CDR3 length: 16 amino acids. The CDR3 DNA sequence: TGCGCCAGCAGCTTGGGGACAGGGTGGAACACCGGGGAGCTGTTTTTT. It encodes CASSLGTGWNTGELFF.

This chain connects TRBV15 to TRBJ2-1; 11 bases align to TRBD2. Trimming took 8 bases from V and 9 from J; bases not matched to a gene: 6. The CDR3 runs to 13 residues. Per the germline V gene, CDR1 is LNHNV and CDR2 is YYDKDF (reference sequence). CDR3 region: CATGLAGGGEQFF. The CDR3 nucleotides read TGTGCCACCGGACTAGCGGGCGGGGGTGAGCAGTTCTTC. Full variable domain (rest looked up from reference TRBV15 and TRBJ2-1): DAMVIQNPRYQVTQFGKPVTLSCSQTLNHNVMYWYQQKSSQAPKLLFHYYDKDFNNEADTPDNFQSRRPNTSFCFLDIRSPGLGDTAMYLCATGLAGGGEQFFGPGTRLTVL.

The chain is built from TRBV5-6 and TRBJ2-3; possibly TRBD1 for D (5 bases). CDR3 size: 15 residues. The V gene lost 1 base and the J gene lost 1 base, with 10 bases spanning the gap. CDR1 SGHDT and CDR2 YYEEEE come from the germline V gene. The CDR3 region has the DNA TGTGCCAGCAGCTTGTACCAGGGCGGCACAGATACGCAGTATTTT. Protein product: CASSLYQGGTDTQYF.

The chain recombines TRBV4-1 with TRBJ2-7; D not resolved. Per germline, CDR1 MGHRA and CDR2 YSYEKL. V was shortened by 1 base and J by 5 bases, with 21 bases between the two germline ends. There are 17 residues in the CDR3. The CDR3 region is CASSQGSRAPSDHEQYF. The CDR3 DNA sequence: TGCGCCAGCAGCCAAGGGTCCCGGGCCCCGAGCGACCACGAGCAGTACTTC.

The chain joins TRBV9 to TRBJ1-2, with D unclear. V lost 2 bases, J lost 1 base, and 6 bases lay in between. In germline, CDR1 is SGDLS, CDR2 YYNGEE. CDR3 length: 13 amino acids. The CDR3 sequence: CASSVELNYGYTF. The CDR3 nucleotides are TGTGCCAGCAGCGTGGAACTTAACTATGGCTACACCTTC.